Given below is one T cell receptor (beta chain) in context. The antigen is unknown. These data are taken from a study of monozygotic twins with inflammatory bowel disease. Study-level findings and limits: Varying immunosuppressive regimens may have increased patient repertoire variability. Clonotypes shared with others were fewer in IBD patients than in healthy twins, especially with disease activity. Twins with IBD were found to have lower TCRbeta diversity (inverse Simpson) than healthy co-twins.

Blood was drawn once per donor, and each sample measured 2 to 2.5 ml. From its re-call of the 5' RACE reads, TCRdb lists each CDR3 protein once, without DNA. Its table lists fewer than 550,000 distinct CDR3 sequences. Germline values: CDR1 SGHAT, CDR2 FQNNGV. The CDR3 contains 15 residues. The chain has TRBV11-2 and TRBJ2-1; TCRdb gives TRBD2 as the D gene, but with no DNA this cannot be confirmed. Sequenced: blood. The source is a human donor with ulcerative colitis or Crohn's disease, or a healthy co-twin of an affected twin (not recorded which). CDR3 region: CASSLTSGRTNEQFF.